These 21 T cell receptor beta chains share one sample of origin, sequenced in a study of shared clonotypes between healthy human individuals. Terminally differentiated effector memory CD45RA+ cells were excluded by CCR7 positive selection of CD45RO-negative cells. Libraries were prepared by immunoSEQ multiplex PCR; TCRdb keeps only in-frame clonotypes and omits some of them. This sample has some 1,900,000 clones; about 95% occur once, and the top ten carry more than 0.95%. Material: naive CD8+ T cells sorted from blood. The receptors derive from a man aged 18 to 35 in good health.

The chain links TRBV27 to TRBJ2-3; D remains ambiguous. The germline CDR1 and CDR2 sequences are MNHEY and SMNVEV (reference sequence). There are 15 residues in the CDR3. V lost 1 base to trimming and J lost 1 base, with 9 bases between them. The CDR3 region has the DNA TGTGCCAGCAGTTTATTAGTAAGCGGCACAGATACGCAGTATTTT. Residues: CASSLLVSGTDTQYF.

The rearrangement joins TRBV13 to TRBJ2-2; D is uncertain. This CDR3 is 16 amino acids long. Germline V gene lookup returns CDR1 PRHDT and CDR2 FYEKMQ (reference sequence). V lost 3 bases and J 5 bases, leaving 16 bases between the germline ends. CDR3 region: CASSFSTPTETGELFF. Written as DNA, the CDR3 is TGTGCCAGCAGCTTCAGCACTCCAACAGAGACCGGGGAGCTGTTTTTT.

The J gene is TRBJ2-5, the V gene TRBV5-4, with D perhaps TRBD1 (5 bases). The CDR3 loop spans 16 amino acids. The germline CDR1 and CDR2 sequences are SGHNT and YYREEE (reference sequence). V gave up 0 bases and J gave up 2 bases, with 14 bases separating them. CDR3 protein: CASSLADTRLQETQYF. CDR3 DNA sequence: TGTGCCAGCAGCTTGGCGGACACCCGTTTACAAGAGACCCAGTACTTC. The whole variable domain, remainder taken from reference TRBV5-4 and TRBJ2-5, is ETGVTQSPTHLIKTRGQQVTLRCSSQSGHNTVSWYQQALGQGPQFIFQYYREEENGRGNFPPRFSGLQFPNYSSELNVNALELDDSALYLCASSLADTRLQETQYFGPGTRLLVL.

V is TRBV6-5 and J is TRBJ1-2, with D possibly being TRBD1 (6 bases). V was shortened by 5 bases and J by 8 bases, with 18 bases between the two germline ends. This CDR3 is built from 14 residues. Germline lookup yields CDR1 MNHEY and CDR2 SVGAGI. CDR3 amino acids: CASSPNSGAGGYTF. The CDR3 coding sequence is TGTGCCAGCAGTCCCAATTCGGGGGCAGGAGGCTACACCTTC.

The chain is built from TRBV29-1 and TRBJ2-7, with D tentatively TRBD1 (5 bases). The CDR3 contains 13 residues. The V and J ends lost 6 bases and 2 bases respectively, with 14 bases between them. Germline V CDR1 and CDR2: SQVTM, ANQGSEA. CDR3 protein: CSVGHLTPYEQYF. In DNA, the CDR3 is TGCAGCGTAGGACACCTGACTCCCTACGAGCAGTACTTC.

As to this clone: Additional DNA sequences in this sample encode the identical CDR3. The rearrangement links TRBV13 to TRBJ1-2; D is undetermined. The CDR3 sequence is 13 residues long. CDR1 PRHDT and CDR2 FYEKMQ come from the germline V gene (reference sequence). Trimming took 0 bases from V and 3 from J, leaving 5 bases between them. The CDR3 is CASSLGRDYGYTF. CDR3 nucleotides: TGTGCCAGCAGCTTAGGACGGGACTATGGCTACACCTTC.

The chain is built from TRBV7-9 and TRBJ2-1; D is ambiguous. CDR3 length: 14 residues. In germline, CDR1 is SEHNR, CDR2 FQNEAQ (reference sequence). V was trimmed by 6 bases and J by 4 bases, leaving 13 bases between them. This CDR3 is CASSARTEYNEQFF. CDR3 in DNA: TGTGCCAGCAGTGCACGAACCGAATACAATGAGCAGTTCTTC.

This chain links TRBV9 with TRBJ2-3; D may be TRBD2 (5 bases). V was cut by 0 bases and J by 2 bases, with 10 bases left in between. CDR3 length: 15 amino acids. Germline V gene lookup returns CDR1 SGDLS and CDR2 YYNGEE. The CDR3 DNA reads TGTGCCAGCAGCGTAGAGGAGGCCCCCACAGATACGCAGTATTTT. Translated, it gives CASSVEEAPTDTQYF.

J is TRBJ1-5 and V is TRBV7-6; the match to TRBD1 covers 8 bases. The V and J ends lost 4 bases and 3 bases, in that order; junction bases with no gene match: 5. The CDR3 has 15 amino acids. Per the germline V gene, CDR1 is SGHVS and CDR2 is FNYEAQ. In nucleotides, the CDR3 is TGTGCCAGCAGCTCAGGACAGGGTTACAATCAGCCCCAGCATTTT. It encodes CASSSGQGYNQPQHF.

This clone was seen only a few times. The genes are TRBV19 and TRBJ1-2, with D hard to call. Germline loops: CDR1 LNHDA, CDR2 SQIVND (reference sequence). Deletions cut 6 bases from V and 3 bases from J, with 17 bases between. The CDR3 is 15 amino acids. The CDR3 region has the DNA TGTGCCAGTAGCCCCACCCCGCCGGGGTACTATGGCTACACCTTC. This codes for CASSPTPPGYYGYTF.

This clone appeared a single time. The rearrangement joins TRBV4-1 to TRBJ2-5, with 7 bases identical to TRBD2. Germline V gene sequence: CDR1 MGHRA, CDR2 YSYEKL. The CDR3 has 16 residues. Trimming cost V 0 bases and J 2 bases; bases outside gene matches: 6. CDR3 loop: CASSQEWSSGQETQYF. For the CDR3, the DNA is TGCGCCAGCAGCCAAGAGTGGTCTAGCGGACAAGAGACCCAGTACTTC.

The table lists this clone with a count of one. The CDR3 sequence is CASSQRIDRDYGYTF. In DNA form, the CDR3 reads TGCGCCAGCAGCCAAAGGATAGATCGGGACTATGGCTACACCTTC. This rearrangement joins TRBV4-3 to TRBJ1-2; D is undetermined. The germline CDR1 and CDR2 sequences are LGHNA and YSLEER. The CDR3 has 15 amino acids. V lost 2 bases and J 3 bases, leaving 13 bases between the germline ends.

The chain employs TRBV7-9 and TRBJ2-1, with D possibly being TRBD1 or TRBD2 (6 bases each). Trimming removed 3 bases from V and 7 bases from J, with 13 bases in between. Germline CDR1 reads SEHNR; CDR2 reads FQNEAQ (reference sequence). This CDR3 spans 14 amino acids. The CDR3 reads CASSFPGARNEQFF. The CDR3 region has the DNA TGTGCCAGCAGCTTTCCGGGGGCGCGTAATGAGCAGTTCTTC.

The chain carries TRBV11-2 and TRBJ2-7; 9 nucleotides line up with TRBD2. Looked up from germline, CDR1 is SGHAT and CDR2 is FQNNGV. Trimming removed 4 bases from V and 2 bases from J; junction bases left unmatched: 9. There are 16 residues in the CDR3. The DNA of the CDR3 is TGTGCCAGCAGCTCCCCGACTAGCGGCGGGCCCTACGAGCAGTACTTC. Translating gives CASSSPTSGGPYEQYF.

A remark on this clone: This specimen includes other DNA sequences encoding the same CDR3. The CDR3 DNA reads as TGCGCCAGCAGCCAATTAGCGGGGGGCCGCTACGAGCAGTACTTC. It codes for CASSQLAGGRYEQYF. V gene TRBV4-1 combines with J gene TRBJ2-7, with 10 bases matching TRBD2. The J segment lost 3 bases and the V segment lost 2 bases, leaving 4 bases of the junction unmatched. CDR1 is MGHRA, CDR2 YSYEKL, per germline. This CDR3 comprises 15 residues.

This clone was detected only once. The genes are TRBV30 and TRBJ2-7; D is ambiguous. V was clipped by 1 base and J by 5 bases, with 3 bases between them. The germline CDR1 and CDR2 sequences are GTSNPN and SVGIG (reference sequence). This CDR3 spans 10 amino acids. The CDR3 region is CAWSADEQYF. The CDR3 nucleotides read TGTGCCTGGAGTGCGGACGAGCAGTACTTC. Drawing the rest from reference TRBV30 and TRBJ2-7, the complete variable domain is SQTIHQWPATLVQPVGSPLSLECTVEGTSNPNLYWYRQAAGRGLQLLFYSVGIGQISSEVPQNLSASRPQDRQFILSSKKLLLSDSGFYLCAWSADEQYFGPGTRLTVT.

V and J are TRBV6-5 and TRBJ2-5; weak D call: TRBD2 (5 bases). There are 13 residues in the CDR3. Trimming left V 7 bases short and J 5 bases short, with 14 bases between. Germline-derived CDR1 and CDR2 are MNHEY and SVGAGI. The CDR3 region has the DNA TGTGCCAGCACCCAGCCGGGGATGGAGACCCAGTACTTC. It specifies CASTQPGMETQYF.

This chain connects TRBV18 to TRBJ2-7; 10 nucleotides align to TRBD2. CDR3 length equals 18 residues. V gave up 8 bases and J gave up 2 bases; unmatched junction bases: 18. Germline V gene lookup returns CDR1 KGHSH and CDR2 LQKENI. The CDR3 reads CASTTAGGTASIPYEQYF. In DNA form, the CDR3 reads TGTGCCAGCACGACAGCGGGAGGGACAGCGAGCATTCCCTACGAGCAGTACTTC.

V usage is TRBV7-9 and J usage is TRBJ1-1, with no clear D. V dropped 7 bases and J dropped 1 base, with 13 bases sitting between them. The length of the CDR3 is 14 residues. Germline lookup yields CDR1 SEHNR and CDR2 FQNEAQ (reference sequence). The DNA for the CDR3 is TGTGCCAGCACCACCCCTGGAGGGAACACTGAAGCTTTCTTT. It specifies CASTTPGGNTEAFF.

This clone was seen a few times. The chain has TRBV10-1 and TRBJ2-1; 7 nucleotides agree with TRBD2. Germline V CDR1 and CDR2: WNHNN, SYGVQD (reference sequence). There are 14 residues in the CDR3. The V and J ends lost 3 bases and 8 bases, in that order; junction bases with no gene match: 7. The CDR3: CASSDSSGIHEQFF. In DNA form, the CDR3 reads TGCGCCAGCAGTGATTCAAGCGGGATACATGAGCAGTTCTTC.

The CDR3 nucleotides are TGTGCCAGCAGCCCCAGGGAGGGCTGGGGACCCTACGAGCAGTACTTC. Its protein product is CASSPREGWGPYEQYF. V gene TRBV9 combines with J gene TRBJ2-7; the match to TRBD2 covers 7 bases. CDR3 length: 16 amino acids. CDR1 is SGDLS, CDR2 YYNGEE, per germline. With 4 bases clipped from V and 2 bases from J, the junction kept 12 bases outside the gene matches.